This entry lists 17 T cell receptor beta chains sequenced from one sample in a study of blood T cell repertoires in COVID-19. TCRdb's table, derived via immunoSEQ multiplex PCR, lists solely in-frame clones and lacks some. This sample has more than 300,000 clones, with more than 75% found just once. Sequenced material: peripheral blood. Receptors were obtained from a woman younger than 45 with COVID-19, enrolled during active disease.

V gene TRBV28 combines with J gene TRBJ2-5, with unresolved D. V was trimmed by 3 bases and J by 5 bases, leaving 16 bases between them. Germline V CDR1 and CDR2: MDHEN, SYDVKM. CDR3 length: 15 residues. Here the CDR3 reads CASSLRGFGRETQYF. The DNA for the CDR3 is TGTGCCAGCAGTTTGCGCGGCTTCGGTCGGGAGACCCAGTACTTC.

This clone was recorded only once. V and J are TRBV9 and TRBJ2-1; tentative D call: TRBD2 (5 bases). This CDR3 is 16 amino acids long. Germline CDR1 SGDLS, CDR2 YYNGEE. V was trimmed by 6 bases and J by 9 bases, leaving 25 bases between them. The CDR3 sequence is CASTGSEDQTLGEQFF. For the CDR3, the DNA is TGTGCCAGCACCGGATCGGAGGACCAAACGTTAGGTGAGCAGTTCTTC.

The gene calls are TRBV28 and TRBJ2-7, with D perhaps TRBD1 (6 bases). Germline CDR1 reads MDHEN; CDR2 reads SYDVKM. Trimming removed 5 bases from V and 3 bases from J, with 11 bases in between. CDR3 length equals 13 residues. The CDR3 DNA sequence: TGTGCCAGCAGTCCCTGGACAGTCTACGAGCAGTACTTC. As protein: CASSPWTVYEQYF.

This clone was picked up one time. The chain links TRBV15 to TRBJ1-3; no clear D. Between the trimmed V and J ends, which lost 0 bases and 16 bases, there was a span of 16 bases. There are 13 residues in the CDR3. Germline-derived CDR1 and CDR2 are LNHNV and YYDKDF (reference sequence). CDR3 sequence (DNA): TGTGCCACCAGCAGAGATCGAGGCCTCCTCAGCTATTTT. Translation gives CATSRDRGLLSYF.

This sequence joins TRBV27 and TRBJ2-5, with TRBD2 matching 7 bases. This CDR3 spans 11 amino acids. Germline V gene lookup returns CDR1 MNHEY and CDR2 SMNVEV (reference sequence). The V gene end was trimmed by 7 bases and the J gene end by 5 bases; junction bases not matched to a gene: 1. CDR3 sequence: CASMGGETQYF. In nucleotides, the CDR3 is TGTGCCAGCATGGGGGGGGAGACCCAGTACTTC.

The genes are TRBV6-5 and TRBJ2-3; tentative D call: TRBD2 (5 bases). V gave up 5 bases and J gave up 5 bases, with 11 bases separating them. This CDR3 has 13 residues. Germline CDR1 is MNHEY and CDR2 is SVGAGI. CDR3 loop: CASSRREGDTQYF. CDR3 nucleotide sequence: TGTGCCAGCAGTCGACGCGAGGGAGATACGCAGTATTTT.

The V call is TRBV25-1, the J call TRBJ2-5; 8 bases are shared with TRBD2. V lost 2 bases, J lost 4 bases, and 3 bases stayed unmatched. Germline loops: CDR1 MGHDK, CDR2 SYGVNS. The CDR3 spans 14 residues. The CDR3 DNA follows: TGTGCCAGCAGTGAAAATCTAGCGGGAGAGACCCAGTACTTC. It translates to CASSENLAGETQYF.

The chain combines TRBV21-1 with TRBJ2-1; TRBD2, as called in the table, went unchecked against the DNA. TRBV21-1 is given as a pseudogene. CDR3 length equals 18 residues. The CDR3 here is CASSKGATGGSSYNEQFF. The CDR3 DNA is TGTGCCAGCAGCAAAGGGGCGACGGGAGGTAGCTCCTACAATGAGCAGTTCTTC.

The chain links TRBV6-4 to TRBJ1-4; 10 nucleotides align to TRBD1. The length of the CDR3 is 17 residues. Germline CDR1 reads MRHNA; CDR2 reads SNTAGT. V lost 6 bases, J lost 4 bases, and 11 bases stayed unmatched. The CDR3 DNA sequence: TGTGCCAGCAGACGCAGGCGACAGGGGGCCCTTAATGAAAAACTGTTTTTT. Translating it yields CASRRRRQGALNEKLFF.

The chain is built from TRBV7-2 and TRBJ1-2, with 7 positions matching TRBD1. The CDR3 contains 14 residues. Trimming removed 4 bases from V and 4 bases from J; junction bases left unmatched: 6. Per the germline V gene, CDR1 is SGHTA and CDR2 is FQGNSA. CDR3 bases: TGTGCCAGCAGCTACCGGGACAGTCTCTATGGCTACACCTTC. Amino acid sequence: CASSYRDSLYGYTF.

This clone was observed a few times. The chain combines TRBV5-1 with TRBJ2-7, with 9 bases fitting TRBD1. There are 15 residues in the CDR3. The trim removed 0 bases at V and 4 bases at J, leaving 5 bases unmatched. Germline CDR1 reads SGHRS; CDR2 reads YFSETQ. The CDR3 DNA follows: TGCGCCAGCAGCTTGGGGTACGGACAGGGGTACGAGCAGTACTTC. It is translated as CASSLGYGQGYEQYF.

The CDR3 nucleotides are TGTGCCAGCAGCTTAGCTAGCGGGGGACCCACAGATACGCAGTATTTT. This gives the protein CASSLASGGPTDTQYF. V usage is TRBV7-3 and J usage is TRBJ2-3; 10 nucleotides agree with TRBD2. The CDR3 totals 16 residues. Germline values: CDR1 SGHTA, CDR2 FQGTGA. Germline trimming cut 2 bases from V and 2 bases from J; bases unmatched to any gene: 4.

V gene TRBV9 combines with J gene TRBJ2-7; D is possibly TRBD1 (7 bases). The ends were cut back, 4 bases at V and 5 bases at J, with 16 bases in the middle. The CDR3 runs to 14 residues. CDR1 is SGDLS and CDR2 is YYNGEE in the germline V gene. DNA for the CDR3: TGTGCCAGCAGCTTGACAGGGACTGGGAACGAGCAGTACTTC. Its protein is CASSLTGTGNEQYF.

The CDR3 region has the DNA TGTGCCAGTAGTATAGGGTTGGGGACAGGGCTACCTGAGCAGTTCTTC. Its translation is CASSIGLGTGLPEQFF. This chain links TRBV19 with TRBJ2-1, with 9 bases fitting TRBD1. There are 16 residues in the CDR3. Germline V lookup: CDR1 LNHDA, CDR2 SQIVND (reference sequence). V trimming: 1 base; J trimming: 9 bases; junction bases outside the gene matches: 10.

The chain recombines TRBV19 with TRBJ1-1; D unresolved. V dropped 7 bases and J dropped 1 base, with 16 bases sitting between them. Per germline, CDR1 LNHDA and CDR2 SQIVND (reference sequence). The CDR3 has 15 amino acids. CDR3 sequence reads: CASTIGGSGNTEAFF. CDR3 sequence (DNA): TGTGCCAGTACCATAGGCGGATCGGGGAACACTGAAGCTTTCTTT.

The chain carries TRBV11-2 and TRBJ2-1; D not certain. Germline V CDR1 and CDR2: SGHAT, FQNNGV. The length of the CDR3 is 15 residues. Trimming took 1 base from V and 9 from J, leaving 16 bases between them. The CDR3 DNA follows: TGTGCCAGCAGCTTAGTTGCCTTCCTCCCCGGTGAGCAGTTCTTC. This encodes CASSLVAFLPGEQFF.

This clone was detected a few times. The chain links TRBV29-1 to TRBJ2-7, with D possibly matching TRBD2 (5 bases). The germline CDR1 and CDR2 sequences are SQVTM and ANQGSEA. The CDR3 extends over 13 amino acids. V lost 5 bases and J lost 3, with 14 bases in between. The CDR3 sequence: CSVLSVGDYEQYF. Here the CDR3 DNA reads TGCAGCGTTCTGAGCGTCGGGGACTACGAGCAGTACTTC.